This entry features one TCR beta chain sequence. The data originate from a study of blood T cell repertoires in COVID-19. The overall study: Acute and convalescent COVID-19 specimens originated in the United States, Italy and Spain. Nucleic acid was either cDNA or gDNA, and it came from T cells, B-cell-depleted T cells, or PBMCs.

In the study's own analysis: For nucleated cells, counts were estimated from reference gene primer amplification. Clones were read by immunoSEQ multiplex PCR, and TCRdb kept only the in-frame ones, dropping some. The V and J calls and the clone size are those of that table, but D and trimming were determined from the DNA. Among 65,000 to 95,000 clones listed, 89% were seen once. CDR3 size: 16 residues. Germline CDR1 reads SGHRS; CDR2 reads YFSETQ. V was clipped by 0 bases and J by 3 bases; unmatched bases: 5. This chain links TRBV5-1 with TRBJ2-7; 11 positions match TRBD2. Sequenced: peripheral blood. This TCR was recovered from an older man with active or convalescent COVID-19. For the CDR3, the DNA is TGCGCCAGCAGCTTGGCAGCTAGCGGGGGGTTCTACGAGCAGTACTTC. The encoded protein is CASSLAASGGFYEQYF.